Included here is one T cell receptor (beta chain) sequence, with context. Its specificity is unknown. The sample originates from a study of PD-1 blockade in classical Hodgkin lymphoma. Study results and limitations: Reports described newly diagnosed patients as having lower baseline TCR diversity than healthy donors. Complete responders started with a diversity level that resembled newly diagnosed patients at baseline.

Sequencing was performed with immunoSEQ multiplex PCR; in TCRdb, only in-frame clones are kept and a portion is missing. Seen here are 9,500 to 10,000 clones, 70% to 85% observed once, and the top ten hold roughly 10%. V trimming: 2 bases; J trimming: 3 bases; junction bases outside the gene matches: 2. The germline V gene encodes CDR1 SGHTA and CDR2 FQGTGA. The CDR3 runs 15 residues. Time point specified: cycle 4 day 1 (C4D1), after less than 7 weeks of nivolumab. Relapse was seen in all patients after autologous stem cell transplantation, and brentuximab vedotin exposure was variable. Magnetic negative selection isolated CD8+ T cells from thawed PBMCs.

This TCR was sampled from a human donor with classical Hodgkin lymphoma. The sample was CD8+ T cells from blood, taken before the fourth cycle of nivolumab. The chain recombines TRBV7-3 with TRBJ2-1, with TRBD2 matching 9 bases. The CDR3 bases are TGTGCCAGCAGCTTAGAAGCGGGAGGCTACAATGAGCAGTTCTTC. It codes for CASSLEAGGYNEQFF.